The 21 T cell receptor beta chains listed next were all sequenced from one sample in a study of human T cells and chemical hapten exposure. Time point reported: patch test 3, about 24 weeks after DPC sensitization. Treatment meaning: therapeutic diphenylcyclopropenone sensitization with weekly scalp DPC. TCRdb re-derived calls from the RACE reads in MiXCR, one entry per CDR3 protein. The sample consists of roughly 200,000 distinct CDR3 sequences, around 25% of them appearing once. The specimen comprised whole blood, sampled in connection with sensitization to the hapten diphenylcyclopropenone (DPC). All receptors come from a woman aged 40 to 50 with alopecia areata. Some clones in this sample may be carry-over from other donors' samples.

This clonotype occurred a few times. This CDR3 is CSATDSGVQPQHF. CDR3 nucleotide sequence: TGCAGTGCAACGGACAGTGGGGTTCAGCCCCAGCATTTT. V and J are TRBV20-1 and TRBJ1-5, with D maybe TRBD1 (6 bases). The V gene's germline CDR1 is DFQATT and CDR2 SNEGSKA (reference sequence). The CDR3 covers 13 residues. V dropped 6 bases and J dropped 6 bases, with 15 bases sitting between them.

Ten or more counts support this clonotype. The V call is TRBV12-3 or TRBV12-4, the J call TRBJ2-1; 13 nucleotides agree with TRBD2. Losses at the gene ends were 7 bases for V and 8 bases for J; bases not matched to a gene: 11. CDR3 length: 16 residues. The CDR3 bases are TGTGCCAGCACCCCGGGACTAGCGGGACCCGGGGATGAGCAGTTCTTC. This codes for CASTPGLAGPGDEQFF.

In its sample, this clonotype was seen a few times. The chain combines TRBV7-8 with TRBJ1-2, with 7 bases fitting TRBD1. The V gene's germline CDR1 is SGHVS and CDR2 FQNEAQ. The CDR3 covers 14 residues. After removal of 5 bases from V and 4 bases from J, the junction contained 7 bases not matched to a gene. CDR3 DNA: TGTGCCAGCAGCCGCAGGGGGGCCAGCTATGGCTACACCTTC. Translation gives CASSRRGASYGYTF.

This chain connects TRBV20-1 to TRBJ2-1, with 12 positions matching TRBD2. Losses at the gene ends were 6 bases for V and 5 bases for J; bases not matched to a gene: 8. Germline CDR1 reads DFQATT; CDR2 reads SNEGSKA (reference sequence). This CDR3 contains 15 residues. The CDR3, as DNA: TGCAGTGCCGTAACGACTAGCGGGAGAGACAATGAGCAGTTCTTC. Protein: CSAVTTSGRDNEQFF.

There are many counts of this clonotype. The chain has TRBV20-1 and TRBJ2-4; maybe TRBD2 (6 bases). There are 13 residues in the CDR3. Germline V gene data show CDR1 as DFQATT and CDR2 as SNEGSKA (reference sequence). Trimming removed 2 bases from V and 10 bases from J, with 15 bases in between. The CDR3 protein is CSARMDSGGIQYF. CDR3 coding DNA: TGCAGTGCTAGAATGGACTCAGGAGGGATTCAGTACTTC.

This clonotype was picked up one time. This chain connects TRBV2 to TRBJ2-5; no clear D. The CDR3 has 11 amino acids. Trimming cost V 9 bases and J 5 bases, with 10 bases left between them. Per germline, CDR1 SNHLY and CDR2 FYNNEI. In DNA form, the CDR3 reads TGTGCCAGTGAAAGACGCGAGACCCAGTACTTC. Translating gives CASERRETQYF.

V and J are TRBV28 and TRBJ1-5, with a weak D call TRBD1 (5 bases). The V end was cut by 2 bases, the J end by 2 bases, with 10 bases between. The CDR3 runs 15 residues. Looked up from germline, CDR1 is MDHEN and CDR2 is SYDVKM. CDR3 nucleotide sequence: TGTGCCAGCAGTTTAAGGGGTATCGGCAATCAGCCCCAGCATTTT. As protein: CASSLRGIGNQPQHF. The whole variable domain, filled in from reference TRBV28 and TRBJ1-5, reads DVKVTQSSRYLVKRTGEKVFLECVQDMDHENMFWYRQDPGLGLRLIYFSYDVKMKEKGDIPEGYSVSREKKERFSLILESASTNQTSMYLCASSLRGIGNQPQHFGDGTRLSIL.

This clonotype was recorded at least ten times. Here the CDR3 DNA reads TGTGCCAGCAGCTGGGACAGTTATGGCTACACCTTC. This codes for CASSWDSYGYTF. V gene TRBV7-8 combines with J gene TRBJ1-2; 7 bases are a match to TRBD1. The V gene end was trimmed by 4 bases and the J gene end by 5 bases; junction bases not matched to a gene: 1. This CDR3 is 12 amino acids long. Germline CDR1 and CDR2: SGHVS and FQNEAQ.

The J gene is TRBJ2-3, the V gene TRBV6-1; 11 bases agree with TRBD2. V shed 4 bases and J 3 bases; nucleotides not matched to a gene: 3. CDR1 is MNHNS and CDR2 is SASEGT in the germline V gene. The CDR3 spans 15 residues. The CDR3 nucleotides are TGTGCCAGCAGTGTCCGGACTAGCGGGACAGATACGCAGTATTTT. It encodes CASSVRTSGTDTQYF.

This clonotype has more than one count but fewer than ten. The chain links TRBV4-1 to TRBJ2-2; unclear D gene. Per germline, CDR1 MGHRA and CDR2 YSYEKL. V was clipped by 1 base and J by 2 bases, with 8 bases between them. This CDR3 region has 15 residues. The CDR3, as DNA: TGCGCCAGCAGCCAAGTGTATCTTAACACCGGGGAGCTGTTTTTT. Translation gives CASSQVYLNTGELFF.

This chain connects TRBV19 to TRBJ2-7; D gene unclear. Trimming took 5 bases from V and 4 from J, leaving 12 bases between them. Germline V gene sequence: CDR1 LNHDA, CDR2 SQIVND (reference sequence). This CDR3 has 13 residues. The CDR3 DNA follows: TGTGCCAGTAGTGCCGGCGGTGGGTACGAGCAGTACTTC. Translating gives CASSAGGGYEQYF.

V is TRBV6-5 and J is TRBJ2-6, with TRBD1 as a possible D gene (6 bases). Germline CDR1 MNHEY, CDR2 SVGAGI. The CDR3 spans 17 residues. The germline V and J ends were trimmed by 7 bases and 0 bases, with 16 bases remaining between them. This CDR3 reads CASTPTGLLSGANVLTF. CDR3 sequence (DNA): TGTGCCAGCACCCCGACAGGTCTACTCTCTGGGGCCAACGTCCTGACTTTC.

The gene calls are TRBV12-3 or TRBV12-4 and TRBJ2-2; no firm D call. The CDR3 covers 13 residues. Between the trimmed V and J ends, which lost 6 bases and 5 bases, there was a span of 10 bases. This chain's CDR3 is CASRRPSTGELFF. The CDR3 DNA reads TGTGCCAGCAGAAGACCCTCGACCGGGGAGCTGTTTTTT.

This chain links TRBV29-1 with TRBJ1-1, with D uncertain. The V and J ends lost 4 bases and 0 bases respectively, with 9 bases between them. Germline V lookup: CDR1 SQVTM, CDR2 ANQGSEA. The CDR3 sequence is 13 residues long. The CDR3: CSVVQIMNTEAFF. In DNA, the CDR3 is TGCAGCGTTGTCCAGATTATGAACACTGAAGCTTTCTTT.

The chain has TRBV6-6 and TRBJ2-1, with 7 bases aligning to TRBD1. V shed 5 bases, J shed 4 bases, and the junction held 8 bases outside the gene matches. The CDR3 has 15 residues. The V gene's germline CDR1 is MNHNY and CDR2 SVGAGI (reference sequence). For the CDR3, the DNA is TGTGCCAGCAGTGCCGGGACAGCACTTTACAATGAGCAGTTCTTC. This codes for CASSAGTALYNEQFF.

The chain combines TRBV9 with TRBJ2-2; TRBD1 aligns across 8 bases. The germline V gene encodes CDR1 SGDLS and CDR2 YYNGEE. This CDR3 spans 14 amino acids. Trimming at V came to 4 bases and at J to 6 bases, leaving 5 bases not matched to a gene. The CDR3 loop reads CASSRDRRAGELFF. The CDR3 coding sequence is TGTGCCAGCAGCAGGGACAGGAGGGCCGGGGAGCTGTTTTTT.

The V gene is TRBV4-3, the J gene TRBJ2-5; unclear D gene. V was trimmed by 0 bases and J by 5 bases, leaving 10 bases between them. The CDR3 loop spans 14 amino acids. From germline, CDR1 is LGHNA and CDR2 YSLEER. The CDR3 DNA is TGCGCCAGCAGCCAAGATTATAGGCGCGAGACCCAGTACTTC. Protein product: CASSQDYRRETQYF.

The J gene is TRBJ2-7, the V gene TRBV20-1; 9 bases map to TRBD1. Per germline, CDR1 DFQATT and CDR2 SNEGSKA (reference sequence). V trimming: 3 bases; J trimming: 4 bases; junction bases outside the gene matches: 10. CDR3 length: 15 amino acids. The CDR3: CSARASGQGTYEQYF. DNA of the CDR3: TGCAGTGCTAGGGCGTCCGGACAGGGGACTTACGAGCAGTACTTC.

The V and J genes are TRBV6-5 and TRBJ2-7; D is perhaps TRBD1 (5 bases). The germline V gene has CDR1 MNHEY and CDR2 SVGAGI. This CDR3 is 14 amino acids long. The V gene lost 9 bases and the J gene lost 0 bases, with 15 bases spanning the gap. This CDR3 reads CASKGAGSSYEQYF. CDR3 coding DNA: TGTGCCAGTAAAGGGGCCGGAAGCTCCTACGAGCAGTACTTC.

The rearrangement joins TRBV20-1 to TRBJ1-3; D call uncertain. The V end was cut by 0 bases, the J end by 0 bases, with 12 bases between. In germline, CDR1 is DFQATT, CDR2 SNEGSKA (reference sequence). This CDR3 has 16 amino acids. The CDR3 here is CSAREPPGSSGNTIYF. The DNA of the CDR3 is TGCAGTGCTAGAGAGCCCCCGGGGAGCTCTGGAAACACCATATATTTT.

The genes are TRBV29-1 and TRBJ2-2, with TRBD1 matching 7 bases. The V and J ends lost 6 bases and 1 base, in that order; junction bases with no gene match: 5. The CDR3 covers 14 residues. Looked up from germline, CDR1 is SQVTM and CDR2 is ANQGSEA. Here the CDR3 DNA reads TGCAGCGTGTCCCGGGACAGGAACACCGGGGAGCTGTTTTTT. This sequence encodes CSVSRDRNTGELFF.